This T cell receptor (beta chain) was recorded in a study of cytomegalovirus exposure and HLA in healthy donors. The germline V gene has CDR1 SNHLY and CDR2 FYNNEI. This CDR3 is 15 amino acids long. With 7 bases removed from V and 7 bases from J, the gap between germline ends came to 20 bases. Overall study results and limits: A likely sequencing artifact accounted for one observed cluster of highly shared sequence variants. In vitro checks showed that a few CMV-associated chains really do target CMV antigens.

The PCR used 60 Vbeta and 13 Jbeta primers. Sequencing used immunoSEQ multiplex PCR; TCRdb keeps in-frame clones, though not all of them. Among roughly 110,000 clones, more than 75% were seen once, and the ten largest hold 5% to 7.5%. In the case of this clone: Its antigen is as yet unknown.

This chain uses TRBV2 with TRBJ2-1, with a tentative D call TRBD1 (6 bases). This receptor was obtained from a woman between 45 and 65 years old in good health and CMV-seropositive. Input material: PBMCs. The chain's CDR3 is CASTKTPSTGNEQFF. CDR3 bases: TGTGCCAGCACCAAGACGCCCTCGACAGGTAATGAGCAGTTCTTC.